One sample yielded the 5 T cell receptor beta chains listed below, sequenced in a study of cytomegalovirus exposure and HLA in healthy donors. TCRdb's copy holds only in-frame clones and misses some; the assay was immunoSEQ multiplex PCR. The sample carries 150,000 or so clones, just over 85% recorded once. Input material: PBMCs. These receptors originate from a human donor in good health.

CDR3 protein: CASEENNEQFF. The DNA for the CDR3 is TGTGCCAGCGAGGAGAACAATGAGCAGTTCTTC. J is TRBJ2-1 and V is TRBV9; D is unclear. Germline loops: CDR1 SGDLS, CDR2 YYNGEE. V was shortened by 7 bases and J by 5 bases, with 7 bases between the two germline ends. The CDR3 contains 11 residues.

The J gene is TRBJ2-6, the V gene TRBV27; 7 positions match TRBD1. The CDR3 covers 19 residues. Germline CDR1 is MNHEY and CDR2 is SMNVEV (reference sequence). V lost 5 bases, J lost 3 bases, and 16 bases stayed unmatched. This chain's CDR3 is CASSRSRDRLAIGANVLTF. The DNA of the CDR3 is TGTGCCAGCAGTAGATCCCGGGACAGACTGGCCATTGGGGCCAACGTCCTGACTTTC.

The rearrangement links TRBV28 to TRBJ1-4; TRBD1 matches 7 bases. The V gene's germline CDR1 is MDHEN and CDR2 SYDVKM. The CDR3 loop spans 14 amino acids. V lost 6 bases and J lost 7; bases outside the gene matches: 8. The CDR3: CASRPTGWTEKLFF. The CDR3 bases are TGTGCCAGCAGGCCGACAGGGTGGACTGAAAAACTGTTTTTT.

This clone was detected only a few times. The chain employs TRBV7-9 and TRBJ1-1; D is unclear. V was shortened by 1 base and J by 1 base, with 4 bases between the two germline ends. Germline values: CDR1 SEHNR, CDR2 FQNEAQ (reference sequence). This CDR3 region has 13 residues. The CDR3 DNA follows: TGTGCCAGCAGCTTAGAACAGAACACTGAAGCTTTCTTT. Its translation is CASSLEQNTEAFF.

This clone was recorded only once. The V gene is TRBV6-6, the J gene TRBJ1-2, with 8 bases aligning to TRBD1. CDR3 length: 15 amino acids. The V segment lost 0 bases and the J segment 4 bases; nucleotides outside the gene matches: 4. Germline values: CDR1 MNHNY, CDR2 SVGAGI (reference sequence). The CDR3 nucleotides read TGTGCCAGCAGTTACTCCGGGGACAGGAGCTATGGCTACACCTTC. It is translated as CASSYSGDRSYGYTF.